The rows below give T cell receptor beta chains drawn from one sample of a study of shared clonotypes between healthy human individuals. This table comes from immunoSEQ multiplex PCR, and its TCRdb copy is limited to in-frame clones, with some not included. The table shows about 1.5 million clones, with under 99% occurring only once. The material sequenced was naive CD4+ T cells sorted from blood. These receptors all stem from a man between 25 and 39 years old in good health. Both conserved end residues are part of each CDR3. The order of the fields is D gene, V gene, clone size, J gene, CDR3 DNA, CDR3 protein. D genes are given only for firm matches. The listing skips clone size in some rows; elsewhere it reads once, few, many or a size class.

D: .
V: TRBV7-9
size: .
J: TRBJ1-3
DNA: TGTGCCAGCAACCCGAGAGACAGCCTGAGCTCTGGAAACACCATATATTTT
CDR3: CASNPRDSLSSGNTIYF

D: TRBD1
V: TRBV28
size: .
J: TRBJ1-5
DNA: TGTGCCAGCAGTCCAGGGGGCTTATCTGGTCAGCCCCAGCATTTT
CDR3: CASSPGGLSGQPQHF

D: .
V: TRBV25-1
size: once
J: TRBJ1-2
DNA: TGTGCCAGCAGTCCCCCTGGGAGTCTCTATGGCTACACCTTC
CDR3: CASSPPGSLYGYTF

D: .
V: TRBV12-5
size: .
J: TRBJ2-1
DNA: TGTGCTAGTGGGGCAGGATTAAGCTCCTACAATGAGCAGTTCTTC
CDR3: CASGAGLSSYNEQFF

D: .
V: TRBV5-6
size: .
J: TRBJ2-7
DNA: TGTGCCAGCACCCCCGGGGGGCTCAACGAGCAGTACTTC
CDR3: CASTPGGLNEQYF

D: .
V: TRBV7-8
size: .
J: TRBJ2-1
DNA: TGTGCCAGCAGCTCCCCACGGAGCTCCTACAATGAGCAGTTCTTC
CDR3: CASSSPRSSYNEQFF

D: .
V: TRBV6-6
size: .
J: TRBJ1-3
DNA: TGTGCCAGCAGTTACACGGGGAGCTCTGGAAACACCATATATTTT
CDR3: CASSYTGSSGNTIYF

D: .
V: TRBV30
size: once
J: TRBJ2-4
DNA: TGTGCCTGGAGTGTCTTGGGAGACCTAGCCAAAAACATTCAGTACTTC
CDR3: CAWSVLGDLAKNIQYF

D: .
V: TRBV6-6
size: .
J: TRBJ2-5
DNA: TGTGCCAGCAGTTACTCGGCAGTCCAAGAGACCCAGTACTTC
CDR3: CASSYSAVQETQYF

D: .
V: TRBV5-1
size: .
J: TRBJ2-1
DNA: TGCGCCAGCGGGAAGGGGGGCGGGAACAATGAGCAGTTCTTC
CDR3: CASGKGGGNNEQFF

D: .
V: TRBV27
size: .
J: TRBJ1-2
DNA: TGTGCCAGCAGTTTAACCTACCGGGACACTTATGGCTACACCTTC
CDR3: CASSLTYRDTYGYTF

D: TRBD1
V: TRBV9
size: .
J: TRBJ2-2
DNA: TGTGCCAGCAGCGTAGTGGGACAGACTTCGACCGGGGAGCTGTTTTTT
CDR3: CASSVVGQTSTGELFF

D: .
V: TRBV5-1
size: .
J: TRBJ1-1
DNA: TGCGCCAGCAGCTTGGTACAGATGAACACTGAAGCTTTCTTT
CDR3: CASSLVQMNTEAFF

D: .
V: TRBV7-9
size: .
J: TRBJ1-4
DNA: TGTGCCAGCAGCCAAGTTGCAACTAATGAAAAACTGTTTTTT
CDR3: CASSQVATNEKLFF

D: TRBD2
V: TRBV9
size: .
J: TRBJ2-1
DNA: TGTGCCAGCAGTCCAGCGGGACTGCTCAATGAGCAGTTCTTC
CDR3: CASSPAGLLNEQFF

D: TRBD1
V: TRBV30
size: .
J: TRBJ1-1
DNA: TGTGCCTGGAGTTTCGGACAGGGGGCTTGGGTGAACACTGAAGCTTTCTTT
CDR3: CAWSFGQGAWVNTEAFF

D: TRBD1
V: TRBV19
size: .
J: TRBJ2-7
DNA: TGTGCCAGTAGTCCGGACAGGGGAGTCGTCGAGCAGTACTTC
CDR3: CASSPDRGVVEQYF

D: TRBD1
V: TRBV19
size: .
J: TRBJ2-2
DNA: TGTGCCAGTAGTGCGGACAGGGGCGCGGGAGGGGAGCTGTTTTTT
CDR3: CASSADRGAGGELFF

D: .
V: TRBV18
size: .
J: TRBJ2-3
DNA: TGTGCCAGCTCAAAGGTAGCCACAGATACGCAGTATTTT
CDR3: CASSKVATDTQYF

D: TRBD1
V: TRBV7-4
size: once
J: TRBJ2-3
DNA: TGTGCCAGCACCCCTGGCTCACAGGGGAACTTCTGGACAGATACGCAGTATTTT
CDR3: CASTPGSQGNFWTDTQYF

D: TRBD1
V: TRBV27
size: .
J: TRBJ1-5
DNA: TGTGCCAGCAGTGACTACAGGGGTTCTCAGCCCCAGCATTTT
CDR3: CASSDYRGSQPQHF

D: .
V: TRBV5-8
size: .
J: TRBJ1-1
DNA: TGTGCCAGCAGCTTGGGACGGGGGCGAACTGAAGCTTTCTTT
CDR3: CASSLGRGRTEAFF

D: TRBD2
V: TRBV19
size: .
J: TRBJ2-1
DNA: TGTGCCAGTGGACTAGCGCCATCCTACAATGAGCAGTTCTTC
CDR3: CASGLAPSYNEQFF

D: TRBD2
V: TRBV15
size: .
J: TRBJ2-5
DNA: TGTGCCACCAGCAGAGGTCCGGGAGGCATTGCCCAGTACTTC
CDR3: CATSRGPGGIAQYF

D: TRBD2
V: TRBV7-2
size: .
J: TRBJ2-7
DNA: TGTGCCAGCAGCTTAAGGGGCGGGAGCACGCACGAGCAGTACTTC
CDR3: CASSLRGGSTHEQYF

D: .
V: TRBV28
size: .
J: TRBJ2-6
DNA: TGTGCCAGCAGCTTACCTGTAGGCAGATCATCTGGGGCCAACGTCCTGACTTTC
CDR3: CASSLPVGRSSGANVLTF

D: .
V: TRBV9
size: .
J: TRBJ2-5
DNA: TGTGCCAGCAGCGGGACAGACCCACGAGAGACCCAGTACTTC
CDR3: CASSGTDPRETQYF

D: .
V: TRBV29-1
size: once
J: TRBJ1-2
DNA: TGCAGCGCCCAGGGAGGGATCGGGTATGGCTACACCTTC
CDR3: CSAQGGIGYGYTF

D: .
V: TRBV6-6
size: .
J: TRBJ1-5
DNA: TGTGCCAGCAGGAACAGATTTCCTAGCAATCAGCCCCAGCATTTT
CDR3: CASRNRFPSNQPQHF

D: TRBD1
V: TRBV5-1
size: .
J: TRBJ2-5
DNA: TGCGCCAGCAGCGTAGAAAACAGGGGGGAGACCCAGTACTTC
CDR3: CASSVENRGETQYF

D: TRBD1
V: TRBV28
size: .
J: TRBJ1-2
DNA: TGTGCCAGCATCGGGACAGGGTTTCATGGCTACACCTTC
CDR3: CASIGTGFHGYTF

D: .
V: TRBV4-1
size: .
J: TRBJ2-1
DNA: TGCGCCAGCAGCCAAGATGGGCGATCATACAATGAGCAGTTCTTC
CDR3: CASSQDGRSYNEQFF

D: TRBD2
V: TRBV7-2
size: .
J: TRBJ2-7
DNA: TGTGCCAGCAGCGCCCTGACTAGCTTGTCCTACGAGCAGTACTTC
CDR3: CASSALTSLSYEQYF

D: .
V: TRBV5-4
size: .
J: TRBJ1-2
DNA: TGTGCCAGCAGCCCCGTGGGCTATGGCTACACCTTC
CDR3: CASSPVGYGYTF

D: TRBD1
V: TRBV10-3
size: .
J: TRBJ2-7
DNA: TGTGCCATCATTTCTTCAATCAACCCCGGGACAGGGTCCTACGAGCAGTACTTC
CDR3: CAIISSINPGTGSYEQYF

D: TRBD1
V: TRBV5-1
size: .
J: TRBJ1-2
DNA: TGCGCCAGCAGCTTTCGACAGGGTATAGGGGACTACACCTTC
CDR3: CASSFRQGIGDYTF

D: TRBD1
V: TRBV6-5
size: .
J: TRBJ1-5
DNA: TGTGCCAGCAGTTCCTTGGACAGGGCTCACAATCAGCCCCAGCATTTT
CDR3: CASSSLDRAHNQPQHF

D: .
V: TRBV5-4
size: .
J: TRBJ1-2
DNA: TGTGCCAGCAGGGGCAGGCAGCCTCCCTACACCTTC
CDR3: CASRGRQPPYTF

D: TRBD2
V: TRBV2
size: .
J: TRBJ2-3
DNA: TGTGCCAGGGGGACTAGCGGATCAGATACGCAGTATTTT
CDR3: CARGTSGSDTQYF

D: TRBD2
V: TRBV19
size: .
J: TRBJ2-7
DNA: TGTGCCAGTAGTACGGCAGCGGGAGGCATCTCCTACGAGCAGTACTTC
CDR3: CASSTAAGGISYEQYF

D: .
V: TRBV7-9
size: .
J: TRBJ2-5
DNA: TGTGCCAGCAGCGGAGGGGAGTACCAAGAGACCCAGTACTTC
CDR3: CASSGGEYQETQYF